These 16 T cell receptor beta chains were all obtained from the same sample, sequenced in a study of blood T cells in healthy people across ages. The authors ran a second PCR of roughly 6 to 12 cycles using a sample-barcoded 5' primer and a J-beta primer mix. MiXCR was run by TCRdb on the 5' RACE reads, yielding one entry per CDR3 protein. This sample carries roughly 800,000 distinct CDR3 sequences, roughly 24% of them seen once, and the ten largest clones take roughly 3.1%. The same data also went into a second study, on T cells of mothers and their children.

Sequencing input: blood. These receptors originate from a boy younger than 18 in good health.

V usage is TRBV7-8 and J usage is TRBJ2-7; D possibly corresponds to TRBD2 (6 bases). Trimming left V 5 bases short and J 2 bases short, with 13 bases between. The germline V gene has CDR1 SGHVS and CDR2 FQNEAQ. This CDR3 has 14 amino acids. The CDR3 bases are TGTGCCAGCAGCAAGGAGGGGTCGGCCTACGAGCAGTACTTC. Its translation is CASSKEGSAYEQYF.

This clonotype was seen more than once but under ten times. The chain links TRBV3-1 to TRBJ2-1; possibly TRBD2 for D (5 bases). The CDR3 extends over 16 amino acids. V was trimmed by 2 bases and J by 0 bases, leaving 11 bases between them. CDR1 and CDR2 (germline): LGHDT, YNNKEL (reference sequence). Here the CDR3 DNA reads TGTGCCAGCAGCCAATTGACTAAGAGCTCCTACAATGAGCAGTTCTTC. The encoded protein is CASSQLTKSSYNEQFF.

The sample holds many counts of this clonotype. The J gene is TRBJ1-1, the V gene TRBV3-1, with D hard to call. V shed 4 bases and J shed 4 bases, with 13 bases lying between them. This CDR3 has 14 residues. Germline CDR1 and CDR2: LGHDT and YNNKEL (reference sequence). CDR3 residues: CASSPRGGGTEAFF. In DNA form, the CDR3 reads TGTGCCAGCAGCCCGAGAGGTGGTGGCACTGAAGCTTTCTTT. The entire variable domain, with the rest obtained from reference TRBV3-1 and TRBJ1-1, is as follows: DTAVSQTPKYLVTQMGNDKSIKCEQNLGHDTMYWYKQDSKKFLKIMFSYNNKELIINETVPNRFSPKSPDKAHLNLHINSLELGDSAVYFCASSPRGGGTEAFFGQGTRLTVV.

This clonotype was found many times. The chain couples TRBV20-1 to TRBJ2-5; 8 bases agree with TRBD2. The CDR3 is made up of 13 amino acids. The germline V gene encodes CDR1 DFQATT and CDR2 SNEGSKA (reference sequence). Losses at the gene ends were 1 base for V and 5 bases for J; bases not matched to a gene: 3. The CDR3, as DNA: TGCAGTGCTAGAGCGGGGGGGCAGGAGACCCAGTACTTC. Amino acids: CSARAGGQETQYF.

This clonotype was counted once. Relative to the germline gene, one junction end is altered; a read error may explain this. The chain employs TRBV28 and TRBJ1-1; no definite D call. CDR1 and CDR2 from the germline V gene are MDHEN and SYDVKM. The CDR3 contains 14 residues. This CDR3 reads CASSFRTSDTGAFF. For the CDR3, the DNA is TGTGCCAGCAGTTTCCGGACGTCAGACACTGGAGCTTTCTTT.

This clonotype was seen a few times. V is TRBV20-1 and J is TRBJ1-1; D remains ambiguous. V lost 5 bases and J lost 0, with 16 bases in between. This CDR3 spans 15 amino acids. CDR1 and CDR2 from the germline V gene are DFQATT and SNEGSKA (reference sequence). CDR3 residues: CSAPQRWGLNTEAFF. The CDR3 bases are TGCAGTGCTCCCCAGCGGTGGGGTTTGAACACTGAAGCTTTCTTT.

The CDR3 coding sequence is TGTGCCAGCAGTTTAACCAGTCTTCGCAATCAGCCCCAGCATTTT. This encodes CASSLTSLRNQPQHF. The chain has TRBV12-3 or TRBV12-4 and TRBJ1-5; D unclear. V lost 2 bases, J lost 2 bases, and 10 bases lay in between. This CDR3 comprises 15 residues.

The genes are TRBV6-1 and TRBJ2-5; either TRBD1 or TRBD2 may supply D (5 bases each). This CDR3 comprises 13 residues. Trimming pared 6 bases from V and 5 bases from J, leaving 13 bases between. Germline CDR1 MNHNS, CDR2 SASEGT. CDR3 in DNA: TGTGCCAGCAGCCCGGGAAGGGACGAGACCCAGTACTTC. Translating it yields CASSPGRDETQYF.

The J gene is TRBJ2-7, the V gene TRBV20-1; tentative D call: TRBD2 (5 bases). The CDR3 loop spans 11 amino acids. The V gene lost 4 bases and the J gene lost 3 bases, with 7 bases spanning the gap. The germline V gene has CDR1 DFQATT and CDR2 SNEGSKA (reference sequence). The CDR3 DNA sequence: TGCAGTGCTAAGGACTTCTACGAGCAGTACTTC. Its protein product is CSAKDFYEQYF.

This chain joins TRBV6-4 and TRBJ1-4; weak D call: TRBD1 (6 bases). The V gene's germline CDR1 is MRHNA and CDR2 SNTAGT. V lost 1 base and J 5 bases, leaving 8 bases between the germline ends. The CDR3 length is 14 residues. The CDR3 loop reads CASSDWRGNEKLFF. The DNA of the CDR3 is TGTGCCAGCAGTGACTGGAGGGGGAATGAAAAACTGTTTTTT.

The V gene is TRBV15, the J gene TRBJ1-2; 8 bases are a match to TRBD1. The junction had 8 bases not matched to a gene; V was cut back by 3 bases and J by 8 bases. The CDR3 consists of 14 residues. CDR1 and CDR2 (germline): LNHNV, YYDKDF (reference sequence). The CDR3 nucleotides are TGTGCCACCAGCAGGTGGGAGGACAGGGACGGCTACACCTTC. This codes for CATSRWEDRDGYTF. The full variable domain, with the rest looked up from reference TRBV15 and TRBJ1-2, is DAMVIQNPRYQVTQFGKPVTLSCSQTLNHNVMYWYQQKSSQAPKLLFHYYDKDFNNEADTPDNFQSRRPNTSFCFLDIRSPGLGDTAMYLCATSRWEDRDGYTFGSGTRLTVV.

V gene TRBV10-3 combines with J gene TRBJ2-7; no reliable D call. V dropped 2 bases and J dropped 2 bases, with 16 bases sitting between them. CDR1 and CDR2 (germline): ENHRY, SYGVKD. The CDR3 consists of 16 residues. CDR3 DNA sequence: TGTGCCATCAGTGAGCCCCCCGCACGTGGGCCCTACGAGCAGTACTTC. It codes for CAISEPPARGPYEQYF.

The chain employs TRBV6-2 or TRBV6-3 and TRBJ2-1, with D possibly called TRBD1 or TRBD2 (5 bases each). The CDR3 has 15 residues. V lost 2 bases to trimming and J lost 0 bases, with 8 bases between them. Germline V gene data show CDR1 as MNHEY and CDR2 as SVGEGT. This CDR3 is CASSYAGSSYNEQFF. CDR3 DNA sequence: TGTGCCAGCAGTTACGCAGGGAGCTCCTACAATGAGCAGTTCTTC.

V and J are TRBV27 and TRBJ1-1; D perhaps matches TRBD1 (5 bases). The V end was cut by 6 bases, the J end by 1 base, with 9 bases between. Germline loops: CDR1 MNHEY, CDR2 SMNVEV (reference sequence). The CDR3 is 13 residues long. This CDR3 reads CASRMTENTEAFF. The CDR3 nucleotides are TGTGCCAGCAGAATGACAGAGAACACTGAAGCTTTCTTT.

This clonotype was counted between two and nine times. CDR3 bases: TGCAGTGCTAGAGTCAGTTCCCCCTCAGACGATGAAAAACTGTTTTTT. Its protein is CSARVSSPSDDEKLFF. The chain recombines TRBV20-1 with TRBJ1-4; D ambiguous. V lost 1 base to trimming and J lost 6 bases, with 18 bases between them. The V gene's germline CDR1 is DFQATT and CDR2 SNEGSKA (reference sequence). The CDR3 runs to 16 residues.

This chain's CDR3 is CASRDGTSYGYTF. DNA of the CDR3: TGTGCCAGCAGAGACGGGACAAGCTATGGCTACACCTTC. The genes are TRBV28 and TRBJ1-2; TRBD1 might be the D (6 bases). The V gene lost 6 bases and the J gene lost 4 bases, with 12 bases spanning the gap. The germline CDR1 and CDR2 sequences are MDHEN and SYDVKM. The CDR3 is 13 residues long.